Listed below are T cell receptor beta chains from one sample, sequenced in a study of cytomegalovirus exposure and HLA in healthy donors. Assay: immunoSEQ multiplex PCR; the TCRdb copy retains only in-frame clones and omits some. Here the sample spans approximately 140,000 clones, approximately 78% being singletons. The source material was PBMCs. The receptors were sampled from a middle-aged man in good health and CMV-seropositive. Each CDR3 is given with its conserved first and last residue. D genes are given only for firm matches. Expanded clones are given a class, and other clones once, few, many or no size at all.

V gene	J gene	D gene	clone size	CDR3 protein	CDR3 DNA
TRBV4-2	TRBJ1-4	TRBD1	-	CASSRGEGTDEKLFF	TGTGCCAGCAGCCGAGGCGAGGGGACAGATGAAAAACTGTTTTTT
TRBV5-4	TRBJ2-3	-	many	CASTLGRDSITDTQYF	TGTGCCAGCACTTTGGGCCGGGACTCGATCACAGATACGCAGTATTTT
TRBV7-3	TRBJ2-1	-	-	CASSLRGAEPYNEQFF	TGTGCCAGCAGCTTAAGGGGAGCGGAGCCTTACAATGAGCAGTTCTTC
TRBV7-3	TRBJ2-3	-	-	CASSFNGGKDTQYF	TGTGCCAGCAGCTTCAACGGAGGGAAAGATACGCAGTATTTT
TRBV5-1	TRBJ2-5	-	-	CACSRDLQETQYF	TGCGCCTGTTCACGGGACTTACAAGAGACCCAGTACTTC
TRBV28	TRBJ1-1	-	-	CASSLPPWTGVNTEAFF	TGTGCCAGCAGTTTACCGCCTTGGACGGGGGTCAACACTGAAGCTTTCTTT
TRBV5-1	TRBJ2-7	-	once	CASSLGAELPYEQYF	TGCGCCAGCAGCTTGGGAGCGGAACTGCCCTACGAGCAGTACTTC
TRBV5-1	TRBJ2-1	-	-	CASSLQVNEQFF	TGCGCCTCCAGCCTACAGGTGAATGAGCAGTTCTTC
TRBV27	TRBJ2-7	-	few	CASSLRDSYEQYF	TGTGCCAGCAGCCTCAGGGACTCCTACGAGCAGTACTTC
TRBV5-4	TRBJ1-3	-	few	CASSLDRAGNTIYF	TGTGCCAGCAGCTTGGACAGGGCTGGAAACACCATATATTTT
TRBV5-1	TRBJ2-7	-	-	CASSTTGTSNPYEQYF	TGCGCCAGCAGCACTACCGGGACAAGTAACCCCTACGAGCAGTACTTC
TRBV23-1	TRBJ2-1	TRBD2	-	CASSLGLAGEEQFF	TGCGCCAGCAGTCTCGGACTAGCGGGAGAAGAGCAGTTCTTC
TRBV27	TRBJ1-2	-	once	CASSSRGGIGNYGYTF	TGTGCCAGCAGTTCCCGTGGGGGGATTGGGAACTATGGCTACACCTTC
TRBV4-2	TRBJ2-7	-	-	CASSQERDSYEQYF	TGTGCCAGCAGCCAAGAGAGAGACTCCTACGAGCAGTACTTC
TRBV27	TRBJ2-1	TRBD2	-	CASSLFPGLAGGSYNEQFF	TGTGCCAGCAGTTTATTCCCCGGACTAGCGGGAGGTTCCTACAATGAGCAGTTCTTC
TRBV7-8	TRBJ2-1	TRBD2	-	CASRRTSVAYNEQFF	TGTGCCAGCAGACGTACTAGCGTCGCCTACAATGAGCAGTTCTTC
TRBV9	TRBJ2-3	TRBD2	few	CASSRTSGGQDTQYF	TGTGCCAGCAGCCGGACTAGCGGGGGGCAAGATACGCAGTATTTT
TRBV6-5	TRBJ1-3	TRBD1	-	CASSRDRGGGNTIYF	TGTGCCAGCAGCCGCGACAGGGGCGGAGGAAACACCATATATTTT
TRBV6-6	TRBJ2-3	TRBD2	-	CASSRGLAGRADTQYF	TGTGCCAGCAGCCGGGGACTAGCGGGAAGGGCAGATACGCAATATTTT
TRBV6-6	TRBJ2-3	TRBD2	-	CASSYQEREVDTQYF	TGTGCCAGCAGTTACCAAGAGCGGGAGGTGGATACGCAGTATTTT
TRBV30	TRBJ1-2	-	-	CAWSPGNGGYTF	TGTGCCTGGTCCCCAGGGAACGGTGGCTACACCTTC
TRBV30	TRBJ2-5	-	-	CAWSDGTQETQYF	TGTGCCTGGAGTGACGGTACCCAAGAGACCCAGTACTTC
TRBV13	TRBJ2-7	TRBD2	-	CASSSRLVTSLAPSYEQYF	TGTGCCAGCAGCTCCCGACTCGTCACGTCACTAGCGCCGTCCTACGAGCAGTACTTC
TRBV21-1	TRBJ2-3	-	-	CASSKLLTGTSFTDTQYF	TGTGCCAGCAGCAAACTTCTAACCGGGACTAGCTTCACAGATACGCAGTATTTT